The 15 T cell receptor beta chains presented below share a single source sample, sequenced in a study of cytomegalovirus exposure and HLA in healthy donors. The PCR made use of 60 Vbeta and 13 Jbeta primers. Clones were read by immunoSEQ multiplex PCR, and TCRdb kept only the in-frame ones, dropping some. The sample has about 110,000 clones, 78% seen once; the top ten hold around 1.2%. The sequenced sample was PBMCs. All receptors come from a man between 25 and 39 years old in good health and CMV-seronegative.

The V and J genes are TRBV4-3 and TRBJ1-5; D possibly corresponds to TRBD1 (5 bases). There are 16 residues in the CDR3. The V gene lost 0 bases and the J gene lost 9 bases, with 18 bases spanning the gap. From germline, CDR1 is LGHNA and CDR2 YSLEER. As DNA, the CDR3 is TGCGCCAGCAGCCAAGATCTAGGCAGGGCGAGTGCGCCCCAGCATTTT. Amino acid sequence: CASSQDLGRASAPQHF.

The rearrangement links TRBV9 to TRBJ2-5; D is uncertain. From germline, CDR1 is SGDLS and CDR2 YYNGEE. Trimming stripped 1 base from V and 1 base from J, with 8 bases between. There are 14 residues in the CDR3. The CDR3 sequence is CASSVSFGQETQYF. CDR3 DNA sequence: TGTGCCAGCAGCGTATCATTCGGCCAAGAGACCCAGTACTTC.

The chain is built from TRBV9 and TRBJ2-7, with D maybe TRBD2 (5 bases). V was shortened by 0 bases and J by 0 bases, with 13 bases between the two germline ends. Germline CDR1 reads SGDLS; CDR2 reads YYNGEE. This CDR3 spans 16 amino acids. CDR3 sequence: CASSVAPSGSSYEQYF. CDR3 bases: TGTGCCAGCAGCGTAGCTCCTAGTGGGAGCTCCTACGAGCAGTACTTC.

This clone was seen a few times. V is TRBV4-3 and J is TRBJ2-4, with D perhaps TRBD1 (6 bases). CDR1 and CDR2 (germline): LGHNA, YSLEER. This CDR3 has 14 amino acids. V lost 3 bases and J 4 bases, leaving 10 bases between the germline ends. DNA of the CDR3: TGCGCCAGCAGCCAGAGACAGGAGAAAAACATTCAGTACTTC. Its protein product is CASSQRQEKNIQYF.

This chain links TRBV23-1 with TRBJ2-2; 8 bases fit TRBD1. TRBV23-1 is labeled an ORF, and its function is uncertain. The CDR3 has 17 residues. Trimming at V came to 3 bases and at J to 3 bases, leaving 9 bases not matched to a gene. CDR3 sequence reads: CASSHPDRVRDTGELFF. CDR3 nucleotide sequence: TGCGCCAGCAGTCACCCGGACAGGGTTAGGGACACCGGGGAGCTGTTTTTT.

On this clone itself: Within the sample, other DNA sequences also encode this same CDR3. The J gene is TRBJ1-2, the V gene TRBV10-1; D not resolved. CDR1 and CDR2 (germline): WNHNN, SYGVQD (reference sequence). V lost 0 bases, J lost 3 bases, and 5 bases lay in between. The CDR3 runs 13 residues. Here the CDR3 reads CASSESRDYGYTF. CDR3 in DNA: TGCGCCAGCAGTGAGTCTCGGGACTATGGCTACACCTTC.

The gene calls are TRBV19 and TRBJ2-6; 7 bases agree with TRBD1. Germline CDR1 reads LNHDA; CDR2 reads SQIVND (reference sequence). The CDR3 consists of 16 residues. After removal of 6 bases from V and 4 bases from J, the junction contained 9 bases not matched to a gene. Here the CDR3 DNA reads TGTGCCAGTAGCAGAAAAACAGGGGCAGGGGCCAACGTCCTGACTTTC. It yields the protein CASSRKTGAGANVLTF.

This clone came up once. V usage is TRBV7-2 and J usage is TRBJ2-3; possibly TRBD2 for D (5 bases). The ends were cut back, 2 bases at V and 2 bases at J, with 11 bases in the middle. CDR1 is SGHTA, CDR2 FQGNSA, per germline. CDR3 length equals 15 residues. The CDR3 sequence: CASSLWTGITDTQYF. The CDR3 coding sequence is TGTGCCAGCAGCTTATGGACGGGAATCACAGATACGCAGTATTTT.

This clone appeared once. V and J are TRBV2 and TRBJ2-1, with a tentative D call TRBD2 (6 bases). Trimming took off 7 bases at V and 0 bases at J, with 10 bases between the two ends. Germline CDR1 reads SNHLY; CDR2 reads FYNNEI. This CDR3 is 14 amino acids long. The CDR3, as DNA: TGTGCCAGCATAGCGGTAAGCTCCTACAATGAGCAGTTCTTC. This gives the protein CASIAVSSYNEQFF.

The V and J genes are TRBV5-1 and TRBJ2-3; TRBD1 might be the D (5 bases). Deletions cut 4 bases from V and 0 bases from J, with 9 bases between. CDR3 length equals 14 residues. Germline-derived CDR1 and CDR2 are SGHRS and YFSETQ. The CDR3: CASSKDISTDTQYF. The DNA for the CDR3 is TGCGCCAGCAGCAAGGACATTAGCACAGATACGCAGTATTTT.

The chain joins TRBV5-3 to TRBJ2-1, with D possibly being TRBD2 (5 bases). TRBV5-3 counts as an open reading frame of uncertain function. The ends were cut back, 5 bases at V and 9 bases at J, with 9 bases in the middle. CDR3 length: 11 amino acids. This CDR3 reads CARRGRVEQFF. The CDR3 bases are TGTGCCAGAAGAGGGCGGGTTGAGCAGTTCTTC.

This chain joins TRBV7-2 and TRBJ2-7; D may be TRBD2 (5 bases). V was cut by 5 bases and J by 3 bases, with 20 bases left in between. This CDR3 contains 16 residues. CDR1 is SGHTA and CDR2 is FQGNSA in the germline V gene. Written as DNA, the CDR3 is TGTGCCAGCAGCCTTCCCCTCAACTCAGGAGGCTACGAGCAGTACTTC. Translation: CASSLPLNSGGYEQYF.

This clone was detected a few times. The CDR3 sequence: CASFGTGPVATEAFF. The CDR3 coding sequence is TGTGCCAGCTTCGGGACAGGGCCGGTGGCCACTGAAGCTTTCTTT. The J gene is TRBJ1-1, the V gene TRBV6-1; 9 bases agree with TRBD1. Losses at the gene ends were 8 bases for V and 4 bases for J; bases not matched to a gene: 11. This CDR3 region has 15 residues. The V gene's germline CDR1 is MNHNS and CDR2 SASEGT.

This clone has a single count. The J gene is TRBJ1-5, the V gene TRBV27, with 10 bases aligning to TRBD1. CDR3 length: 14 residues. Germline V gives CDR1 MNHEY, CDR2 SMNVEV (reference sequence). V lost 6 bases to trimming and J lost 7 bases; unmatched junction nucleotides: 6. The CDR3 nucleotides read TGTGCCAGCAGCCCGACAGGGGGCTACCAGCCCCAGCATTTT. Its translation is CASSPTGGYQPQHF.

This clone was seen only a few times. This chain's CDR3 is CASSYLGTGGSGANVLTF. As DNA, the CDR3 is TGCGCCAGCAGCTACCTCGGGACAGGGGGGTCTGGGGCCAACGTCCTGACTTTC. This chain uses TRBV5-1 with TRBJ2-6, with 11 bases identical to TRBD1. The CDR3 covers 18 residues. Germline V gives CDR1 SGHRS, CDR2 YFSETQ. J gave up 1 base and V 3 bases, and 6 bases lay outside the gene matches.